The rows below give T cell receptor beta chains drawn from one sample of a study of blood T cell repertoires in COVID-19. The protocol was immunoSEQ multiplex PCR, while the TCRdb copy is restricted to in-frame clones and leaves out a portion. The sample holds approximately 92,000 clones, around 80% seen once. The sample comprised peripheral blood. These receptors were obtained from a man aged 45 to 65 who had recovered from COVID-19. CDR3s include the opening cysteine and the closing phenylalanine or tryptophan. D genes are given only for firm matches. The size entry is marked missing in some rows and otherwise reads once, few, many or a size class.

v_call: TRBV7-3; j_call: TRBJ1-2; clone_size: .; d_call: .; cdr3_nt: TGTGCCAGCAGCCCTCAGCCCCCGGAGGGCTACACCTTC; cdr3_aa: CASSPQPPEGYTF
v_call: TRBV11-2; j_call: TRBJ2-1; clone_size: .; d_call: TRBD2; cdr3_nt: TGTGCCAGCAGCTCCGGGGGGAATGAGCAGTTCTTC; cdr3_aa: CASSSGGNEQFF
v_call: TRBV4-3; j_call: TRBJ2-1; clone_size: .; d_call: .; cdr3_nt: TGCGCCAGCAGCCAAGGGCCCTACAATGAGCAGTTCTTC; cdr3_aa: CASSQGPYNEQFF
v_call: TRBV12-2; j_call: TRBJ2-7; clone_size: .; d_call: .; cdr3_nt: TGTGCAAGTCGCTTAGGCGGGGAAGGGGAGCAGTACTTC; cdr3_aa: CASRLGGEGEQYF
v_call: TRBV10-3; j_call: TRBJ2-3; clone_size: .; d_call: TRBD2; cdr3_nt: TGTGCCAGGCACGGACTAGCGGGGGGCCTGGGTACAGATACGCAGTATTTT; cdr3_aa: CARHGLAGGLGTDTQYF
v_call: TRBV5-1; j_call: TRBJ1-4; clone_size: .; d_call: TRBD1; cdr3_nt: TGCGCCAGCAGCTCGGGACAGGGTAGGGAAAAACTGTTTTTT; cdr3_aa: CASSSGQGREKLFF
v_call: TRBV19; j_call: TRBJ2-3; clone_size: few; d_call: .; cdr3_nt: TGTGCCAGTAGTGATGGACAGACAGGCACAGATACGCAGTATTTT; cdr3_aa: CASSDGQTGTDTQYF
v_call: TRBV4-2; j_call: TRBJ2-7; clone_size: .; d_call: TRBD2; cdr3_nt: TGTGCCAGCAGCCCGGGACTAGCGGCGTACGAGCAGTACTTC; cdr3_aa: CASSPGLAAYEQYF
v_call: TRBV4-2; j_call: TRBJ2-2; clone_size: .; d_call: TRBD2; cdr3_nt: TGTGCCAGCAGCCAAGAATCGGCACTAGCGGTGAACACCGGGGAGCTGTTTTTT; cdr3_aa: CASSQESALAVNTGELFF
v_call: TRBV7-2; j_call: TRBJ2-6; clone_size: .; d_call: TRBD1; cdr3_nt: TGTGCCAGCAGCTTACAGGGGGTGAGCTCTGGGGCCAACGTCCTGACTTTC; cdr3_aa: CASSLQGVSSGANVLTF
v_call: TRBV4-3; j_call: TRBJ1-4; clone_size: once; d_call: TRBD1; cdr3_nt: TGCGCCAGCAGCCAAGACCCGACAGGGGGCTGGGGAAAACTGTTTTTT; cdr3_aa: CASSQDPTGGWGKLFF
v_call: TRBV5-6; j_call: TRBJ1-2; clone_size: few; d_call: .; cdr3_nt: TGTGCCAGCAGCTTGAACCAGGGCTACACCTTC; cdr3_aa: CASSLNQGYTF
v_call: TRBV19; j_call: TRBJ2-5; clone_size: .; d_call: TRBD1; cdr3_nt: TGTGCCAGTAGTATAGGGACAGGATACCAAGAGACCCAGTACTTC; cdr3_aa: CASSIGTGYQETQYF
v_call: TRBV20-1; j_call: TRBJ1-2; clone_size: .; d_call: TRBD1; cdr3_nt: TGCAGTGCTGGTGGACAGGGGGCTCTGCGGGGCTACACCTTC; cdr3_aa: CSAGGQGALRGYTF
v_call: TRBV5-1; j_call: TRBJ2-5; clone_size: few; d_call: .; cdr3_nt: TGCGCCAGCCATAGCAAGGTGCAGGGGACCCAGTACTTC; cdr3_aa: CASHSKVQGTQYF
v_call: TRBV5-1; j_call: TRBJ2-3; clone_size: .; d_call: TRBD2; cdr3_nt: TGCGCCAGCAGCTCAGGACTAGCCGTAGATACGCAGTATTTT; cdr3_aa: CASSSGLAVDTQYF